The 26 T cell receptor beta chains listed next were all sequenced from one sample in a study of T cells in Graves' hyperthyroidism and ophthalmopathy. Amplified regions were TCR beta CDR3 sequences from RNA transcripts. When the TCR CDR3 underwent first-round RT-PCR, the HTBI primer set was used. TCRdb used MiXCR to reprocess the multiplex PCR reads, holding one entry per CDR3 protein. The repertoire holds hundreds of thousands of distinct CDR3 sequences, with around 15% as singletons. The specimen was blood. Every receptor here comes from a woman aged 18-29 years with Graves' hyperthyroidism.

CDR3 residues: CASSRKDQSSYNSPLHF. The CDR3 nucleotides read TGTGCCAGCAGCAGAAAAGATCAAAGCTCCTATAATTCACCCCTCCACTTT. V usage is TRBV9 and J usage is TRBJ1-6; D gene unclear. CDR3 length: 17 amino acids. CDR1 SGDLS and CDR2 YYNGEE come from the germline V gene. The V end lost 4 bases, the J end lost 0 bases, and 14 bases lay between the germline ends.

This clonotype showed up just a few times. This CDR3 reads CASSAGDSKNIQYF. The DNA for the CDR3 is TGTGCCAGCAGCGCAGGGGACAGCAAAAACATTCAGTACTTC. The chain carries TRBV9 and TRBJ2-4; 7 bases are a match to TRBD1. CDR1 SGDLS and CDR2 YYNGEE come from the germline V gene. This CDR3 spans 14 amino acids. Trimming took 3 bases from V and 3 from J; bases not matched to a gene: 3.

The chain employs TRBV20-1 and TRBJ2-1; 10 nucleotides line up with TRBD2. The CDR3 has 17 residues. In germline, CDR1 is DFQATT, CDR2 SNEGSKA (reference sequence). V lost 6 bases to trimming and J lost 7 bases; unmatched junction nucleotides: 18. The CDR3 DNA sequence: TGCAGTGCCCCGATAATAGTGGCTAGCGGGAGTTTGAATGAGCAGTTCTTC. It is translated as CSAPIIVASGSLNEQFF.

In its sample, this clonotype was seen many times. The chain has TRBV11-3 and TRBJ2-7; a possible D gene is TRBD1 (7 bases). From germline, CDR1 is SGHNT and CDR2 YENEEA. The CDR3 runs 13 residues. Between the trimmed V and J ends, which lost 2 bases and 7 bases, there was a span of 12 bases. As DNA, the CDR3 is TGTGCCAGCAGCTTACGACAGGGACTTGAGCAGTACTTC. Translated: CASSLRQGLEQYF.

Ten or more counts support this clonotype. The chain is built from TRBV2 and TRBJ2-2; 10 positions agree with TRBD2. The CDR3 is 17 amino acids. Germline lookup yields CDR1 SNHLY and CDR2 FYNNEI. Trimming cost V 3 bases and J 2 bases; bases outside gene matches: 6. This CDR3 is CASSEPGLASNTGELFF. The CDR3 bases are TGTGCCAGCAGTGAGCCGGGACTAGCGAGTAACACCGGGGAGCTGTTTTTT.

The CDR3 here is CASNRWPGSSYEQYF. In DNA, the CDR3 is TGTGCCAGCAATAGGTGGCCAGGGAGCTCCTACGAGCAGTACTTC. This sequence joins TRBV12-3 or TRBV12-4 and TRBJ2-7, with D possibly called TRBD1 or TRBD2 (5 bases each). Trimming cost V 7 bases and J 0 bases, with 16 bases left between them. The CDR3 covers 15 residues.

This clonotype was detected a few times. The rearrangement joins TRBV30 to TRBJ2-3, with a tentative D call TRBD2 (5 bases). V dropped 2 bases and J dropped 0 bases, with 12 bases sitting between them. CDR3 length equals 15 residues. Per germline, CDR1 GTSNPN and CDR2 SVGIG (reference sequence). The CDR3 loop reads CAWSWTGVSTDTQYF. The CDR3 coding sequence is TGTGCCTGGAGTTGGACCGGGGTGAGCACAGATACGCAGTATTTT.

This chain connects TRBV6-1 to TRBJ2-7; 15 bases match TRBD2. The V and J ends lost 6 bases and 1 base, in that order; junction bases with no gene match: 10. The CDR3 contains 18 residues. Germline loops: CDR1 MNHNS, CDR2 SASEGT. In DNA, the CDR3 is TGTGCCAGCAGAAGGCGGACTAGCGGGAGGGCTTGGTCCTACGAGCAGTACTTC. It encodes CASRRRTSGRAWSYEQYF.

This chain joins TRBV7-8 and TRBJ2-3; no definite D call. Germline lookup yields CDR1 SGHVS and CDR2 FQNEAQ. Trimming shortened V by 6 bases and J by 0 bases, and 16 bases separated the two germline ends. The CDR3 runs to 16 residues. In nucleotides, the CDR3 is TGTGCCAGCAGTTTTAGATTGGTGGGGAGCACAGATACGCAGTATTTT. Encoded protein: CASSFRLVGSTDTQYF.

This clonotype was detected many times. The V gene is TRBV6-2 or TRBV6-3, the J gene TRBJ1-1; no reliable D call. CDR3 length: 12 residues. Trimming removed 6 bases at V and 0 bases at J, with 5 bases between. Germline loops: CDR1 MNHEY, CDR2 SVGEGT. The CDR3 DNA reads TGTGCCAGCAGGACAATGAACACTGAAGCTTTCTTT. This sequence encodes CASRTMNTEAFF.

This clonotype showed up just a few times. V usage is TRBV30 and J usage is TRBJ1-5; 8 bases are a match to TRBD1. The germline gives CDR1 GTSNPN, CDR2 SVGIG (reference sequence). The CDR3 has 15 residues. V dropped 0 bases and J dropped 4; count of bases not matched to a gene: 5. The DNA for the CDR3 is TGTGCCTGGAGTGTCCTAGGACAGGGTAATCAGCCCCAGCATTTT. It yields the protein CAWSVLGQGNQPQHF.

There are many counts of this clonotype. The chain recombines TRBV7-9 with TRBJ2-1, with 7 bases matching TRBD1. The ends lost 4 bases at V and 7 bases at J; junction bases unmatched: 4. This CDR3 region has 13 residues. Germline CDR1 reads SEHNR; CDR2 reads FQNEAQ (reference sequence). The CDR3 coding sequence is TGTGCCAGCAGCTCCCAGGGGGAGAATGAGCAGTTCTTC. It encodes CASSSQGENEQFF.

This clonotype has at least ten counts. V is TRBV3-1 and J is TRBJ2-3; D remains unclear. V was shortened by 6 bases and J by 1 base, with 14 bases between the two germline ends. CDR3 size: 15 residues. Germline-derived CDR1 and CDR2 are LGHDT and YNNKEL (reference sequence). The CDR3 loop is CASSPNPLGTDTQYF. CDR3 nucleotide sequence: TGTGCCAGCAGTCCAAATCCCCTTGGCACAGATACGCAGTATTTT.

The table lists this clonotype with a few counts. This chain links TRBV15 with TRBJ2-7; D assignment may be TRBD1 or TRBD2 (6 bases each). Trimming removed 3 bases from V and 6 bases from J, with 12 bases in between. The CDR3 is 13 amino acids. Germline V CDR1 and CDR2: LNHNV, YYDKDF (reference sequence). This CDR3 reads CATSRTPGAEQYF. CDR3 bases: TGTGCCACCAGCAGGACCCCGGGGGCCGAGCAGTACTTC.

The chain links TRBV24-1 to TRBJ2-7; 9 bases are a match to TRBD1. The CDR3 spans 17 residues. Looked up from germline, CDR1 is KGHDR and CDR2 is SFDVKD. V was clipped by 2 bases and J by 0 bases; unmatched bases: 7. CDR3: CATSDWGTGKDSYEQYF. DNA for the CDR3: TGTGCCACCAGTGATTGGGGGACAGGGAAGGACTCCTACGAGCAGTACTTC.

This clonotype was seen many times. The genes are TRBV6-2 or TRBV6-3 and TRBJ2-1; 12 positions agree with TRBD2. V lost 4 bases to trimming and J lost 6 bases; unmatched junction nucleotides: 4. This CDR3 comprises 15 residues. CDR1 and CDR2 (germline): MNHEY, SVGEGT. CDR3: CASSLLAGGLNEQFF. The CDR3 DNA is TGTGCCAGCAGTTTACTAGCGGGAGGTCTCAATGAGCAGTTCTTC.

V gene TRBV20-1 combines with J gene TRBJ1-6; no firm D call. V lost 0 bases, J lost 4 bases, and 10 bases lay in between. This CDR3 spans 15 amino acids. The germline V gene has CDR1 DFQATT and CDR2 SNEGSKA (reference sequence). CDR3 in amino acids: CSARDITAYNSPLHF. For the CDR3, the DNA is TGCAGTGCTAGAGATATAACAGCTTATAATTCACCCCTCCACTTT.

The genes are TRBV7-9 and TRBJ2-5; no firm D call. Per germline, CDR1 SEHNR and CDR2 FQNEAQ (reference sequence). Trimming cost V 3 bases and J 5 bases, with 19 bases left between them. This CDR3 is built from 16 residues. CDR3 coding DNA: TGTGCCAGCAGCTTTTCCACGACCATCCTGGGGGAGACCCAGTACTTC. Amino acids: CASSFSTTILGETQYF.

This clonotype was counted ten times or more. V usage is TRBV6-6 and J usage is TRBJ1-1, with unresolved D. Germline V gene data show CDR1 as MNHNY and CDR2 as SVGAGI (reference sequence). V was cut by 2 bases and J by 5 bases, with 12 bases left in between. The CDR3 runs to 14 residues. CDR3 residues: CASSYAPSRTEAFF. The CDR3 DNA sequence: TGTGCCAGCAGTTACGCCCCATCGCGGACTGAAGCTTTCTTT.

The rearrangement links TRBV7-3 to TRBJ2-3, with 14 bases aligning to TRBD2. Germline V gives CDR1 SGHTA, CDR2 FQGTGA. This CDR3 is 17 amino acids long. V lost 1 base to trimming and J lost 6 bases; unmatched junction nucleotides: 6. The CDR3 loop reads CASSLMTSGRDTDTQYF. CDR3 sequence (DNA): TGTGCCAGCAGCTTAATGACTAGCGGGAGGGATACGGATACGCAGTATTTT.

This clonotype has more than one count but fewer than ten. The CDR3 DNA reads as TGTGCCAGCAGCTCAACCGGGACAGGAGCCTACGAGCAGTACTTC. Encoded protein: CASSSTGTGAYEQYF. The rearrangement joins TRBV3-1 to TRBJ2-7, with 8 bases lining up with TRBD1. The CDR3 spans 15 residues. Germline values: CDR1 LGHDT, CDR2 YNNKEL (reference sequence). Losses at the gene ends were 5 bases for V and 2 bases for J; bases not matched to a gene: 8.

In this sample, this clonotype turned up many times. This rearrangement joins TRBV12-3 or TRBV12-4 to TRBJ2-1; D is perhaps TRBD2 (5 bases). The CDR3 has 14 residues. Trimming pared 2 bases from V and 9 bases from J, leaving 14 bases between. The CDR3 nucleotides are TGTGCCAGCAGTTTACCTTTCGGGATCACTGAGCAGTTCTTC. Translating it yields CASSLPFGITEQFF.

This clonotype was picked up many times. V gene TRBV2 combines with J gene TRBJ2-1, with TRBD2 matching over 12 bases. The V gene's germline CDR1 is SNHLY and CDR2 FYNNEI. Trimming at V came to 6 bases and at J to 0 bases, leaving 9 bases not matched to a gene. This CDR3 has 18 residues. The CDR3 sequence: CASRGGLAGLSSYNEQFF. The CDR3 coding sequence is TGTGCCAGCAGGGGGGGACTAGCGGGCCTGAGCTCCTACAATGAGCAGTTCTTC.

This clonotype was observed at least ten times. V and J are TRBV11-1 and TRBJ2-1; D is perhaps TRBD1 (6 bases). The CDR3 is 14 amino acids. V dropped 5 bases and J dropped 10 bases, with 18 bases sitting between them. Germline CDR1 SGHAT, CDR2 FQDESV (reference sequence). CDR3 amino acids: CASSLWVSGQEQFF. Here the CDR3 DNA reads TGTGCCAGCAGCCTATGGGTGTCCGGACAGGAGCAGTTCTTC.

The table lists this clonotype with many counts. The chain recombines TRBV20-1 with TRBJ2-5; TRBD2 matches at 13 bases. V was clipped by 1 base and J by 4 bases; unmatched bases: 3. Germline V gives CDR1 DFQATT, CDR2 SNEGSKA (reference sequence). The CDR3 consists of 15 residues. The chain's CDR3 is CSARALAGGGETQYF. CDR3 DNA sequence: TGCAGTGCTAGAGCACTAGCGGGGGGGGGAGAGACCCAGTACTTC.

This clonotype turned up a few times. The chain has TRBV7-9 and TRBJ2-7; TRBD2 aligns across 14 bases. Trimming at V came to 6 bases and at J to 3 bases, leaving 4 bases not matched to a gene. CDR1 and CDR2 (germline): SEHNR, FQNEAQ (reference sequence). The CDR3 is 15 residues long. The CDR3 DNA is TGTGCCAGCAGAGGGGGGACTAGCGGGAGCTACGAGCAGTACTTC. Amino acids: CASRGGTSGSYEQYF. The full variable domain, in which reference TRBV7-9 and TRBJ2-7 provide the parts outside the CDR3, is DTGVSQNPRHKITKRGQNVTFRCDPISEHNRLYWYRQTLGQGPEFLTYFQNEAQLEKSRLLSDRFSAERPKGSFSTLEIQRTEQGDSAMYLCASRGGTSGSYEQYFGPGTRLTVT.